This T cell receptor beta chain emerged from a study of blood T cells in healthy people across ages. Each donor was a healthy Caucasian individual from Russia, aged 6 to 90. V was clipped by 6 bases and J by 8 bases, with 15 bases between them. This CDR3 region has 13 residues. PCR was performed a second time for roughly 7 to 11 cycles using a sample-barcoded 5' primer and a J-beta primer mix. Every single cDNA molecule received a tag from a template-switch adaptor with 12 random nucleotides. Every individual sample yielded 3 million or more paired-end reads (each containing CDR3). In TCRdb, the 5' RACE reads were re-called with MiXCR into one record per CDR3 protein. The repertoire holds around 1,500,000 distinct CDR3 sequences, with 42% as singletons.

This chain connects TRBV12-3 or TRBV12-4 to TRBJ2-3; a possible D gene is TRBD1 (6 bases). The sequence derives from a woman between 18 and 30 years old in good health. The specimen was blood. CDR3 region: CASSIGGVGTQYF. The CDR3 DNA reads TGTGCCAGCAGCATAGGGGGAGTGGGTACGCAGTATTTT.